The sequence of this T cell receptor beta chain was determined in a study of T cell responses to AZD1222 COVID-19 vaccine. General study points: No day 14 peak samples; only post-peak repertoires were characterized. Within unmutated variant regions lay the reported targets of nearly half of spike-specific TCRs. White British ancestry dominated among donors, who included more females, and clonal diversity was possibly underestimated.

Details on this clone: Its target is unknown.

TCRdb's table, derived via immunoSEQ multiplex PCR, lists solely in-frame clones and lacks some. The sample consists of about 130,000 clones, roughly 90% of them appearing once. Sequenced here: peripheral blood, sampled 28 days after the second AZD1222 dose. The sequence derives from an adult who received the AZD1222 COVID-19 vaccine.

In DNA, the CDR3 is TGTGCCAGCAGCTTGGCAGGGAAGTCCTACGAGCAGTACTTC. It translates to CASSLAGKSYEQYF. V usage is TRBV5-6 and J usage is TRBJ2-7, with D possibly matching TRBD1 (5 bases). Germline V gives CDR1 SGHDT, CDR2 YYEEEE. CDR3 length: 14 residues. With 0 bases removed from V and 1 base from J, the gap between germline ends came to 8 bases.